The present TCR beta chain was sequenced within a study of cytomegalovirus exposure and HLA in healthy donors. PCR was performed using 60 Vbeta and 13 Jbeta primers. Per the original data handling: It was a later analysis that counted tens of millions of unique TCR beta chains, of which some 9.9 million were shared. Sequenced by immunoSEQ multiplex PCR; TCRdb stores in-frame clones only, minus some. That table supplies the V and J calls and clone size; D and trimming were determined from the DNA. The profile shows about 160,000 clones, roughly 82% of them singletons. This clone was detected only a few times. Its antigen is still unknown. CDR1 is WSHSY and CDR2 is SAAADI in the germline V gene. The CDR3 extends over 13 amino acids. J lost 1 base, V lost 6 bases, and 1 base had no gene match. Study-level results: It was reported that the classifier diagnosed cytomegalovirus status with high specificity and sensitivity in both the original and validation cohorts.

Sequencing used PBMCs. This chain links TRBV10-2 with TRBJ1-1; 8 bases fit TRBD1. This TCR was recovered from a man aged 45-65 years in good health and CMV-seropositive. In DNA form, the CDR3 reads TGCGCCAGCAGGGGGACAGGGAACACTGAAGCTTTCTTT. Encoded protein: CASRGTGNTEAFF.